This TCR beta chain was observed in a study of blood T cell repertoires in COVID-19. Study as a whole: Collection of acute and convalescent COVID-19 samples took place in the United States, Italy and Spain. Sample material is recorded as cDNA or gDNA derived from T cells, B-cell-depleted T cells, or PBMCs.

In this sample, this clone turned up a few times. Germline CDR1 SGHAT, CDR2 FQNNGV. The V segment lost 2 bases and the J segment 5 bases; nucleotides outside the gene matches: 9. CDR3 length equals 16 residues. Original processing notes: Researchers report that nucleated cell counts were estimated from reference gene primer amplification. TCRdb keeps only in-frame clones here, not all; method: immunoSEQ multiplex PCR. Clonal size and the V and J genes are those of that table, whereas D and trimming came from the DNA. The sample shows over 30,000 clones, about 90% of them seen only once. The source material was peripheral blood. This sequence was found in a human donor in a cohort sampled during active COVID-19. J is TRBJ1-1 and V is TRBV11-2; TRBD1 matches 9 bases. Written as DNA, the CDR3 is TGTGCCAGCAGCTTACTCCGGGGGACAGGGTTGACTGAAGCTTTCTTT. Residues: CASSLLRGTGLTEAFF.